The 22 T cell receptor beta chains listed next were all sequenced from one sample in a study of blood T cell repertoires in COVID-19. The assay was immunoSEQ multiplex PCR, and TCRdb's table has in-frame clones only and misses some. This sample has 400,000 to 450,000 clones, with around 91% found just once. The sample consisted of PBMCs or T cells enriched from blood (not recorded which). The receptors were sampled from a man aged 25 to 40 who had recovered from COVID-19.

V gene TRBV19 combines with J gene TRBJ2-7, with 8 bases matching TRBD2. The junction had 10 bases not matched to a gene; V was cut back by 3 bases and J by 3 bases. The CDR3 has 16 amino acids. Germline assignment: CDR1 LNHDA and CDR2 SQIVND (reference sequence). CDR3 DNA: TGTGCCAGTAGTATTGGAGCGGGAGAGAGATACTACGAGCAGTACTTC. Residues: CASSIGAGERYYEQYF.

This sequence joins TRBV5-4 and TRBJ2-7; TRBD2 aligns across 8 bases. Germline-derived CDR1 and CDR2 are SGHNT and YYREEE (reference sequence). This CDR3 is built from 16 residues. J lost 2 bases, V lost 3 bases, and 10 bases had no gene match. CDR3 sequence reads: CASSSNPGLGAYEQYF. DNA for the CDR3: TGTGCCAGCAGCTCCAACCCGGGACTAGGCGCCTACGAGCAGTACTTC. Using reference TRBV5-4 and TRBJ2-7 for the parts outside the CDR3, the full variable domain is ETGVTQSPTHLIKTRGQQVTLRCSSQSGHNTVSWYQQALGQGPQFIFQYYREEENGRGNFPPRFSGLQFPNYSSELNVNALELDDSALYLCASSSNPGLGAYEQYFGPGTRLTVT.

The V and J genes are TRBV19 and TRBJ2-7, with 15 bases that match TRBD2. J lost 5 bases, V lost 3 bases, and 2 bases had no gene match. CDR3 length: 15 amino acids. The germline V gene has CDR1 LNHDA and CDR2 SQIVND (reference sequence). CDR3 coding DNA: TGTGCCAGTAGTATGGGGACTAGCGGGAGGCACGAGCAGTACTTC. This encodes CASSMGTSGRHEQYF.

The chain links TRBV15 to TRBJ1-1; 8 bases are shared with TRBD1. From germline, CDR1 is LNHNV and CDR2 YYDKDF (reference sequence). Trimming cost V 5 bases and J 5 bases; bases outside gene matches: 4. The CDR3 covers 13 residues. CDR3 sequence: CATSEDRVTEAFF. The CDR3 coding sequence is TGTGCCACCAGCGAGGACAGGGTAACTGAAGCTTTCTTT.

V and J are TRBV28 and TRBJ2-3; the match to TRBD1 covers 11 bases. V lost 4 bases and J lost 4; bases outside the gene matches: 1. Germline V gene sequence: CDR1 MDHEN, CDR2 SYDVKM. This CDR3 contains 14 residues. The CDR3 DNA reads TGTGCCAGCAGTTCGGACAGGGGGCCAGATACGCAGTATTTT. As protein: CASSSDRGPDTQYF.

The gene calls are TRBV27 and TRBJ2-7; D might be TRBD2 (5 bases). Germline assignment: CDR1 MNHEY and CDR2 SMNVEV (reference sequence). The CDR3 runs 13 residues. Deletions cut 3 bases from V and 6 bases from J, with 12 bases between. CDR3 nucleotides: TGTGCCAGCAGTTTTTTCGGGGTTGGCGAGCAGTACTTC. Its translation: CASSFFGVGEQYF.

The rearrangement links TRBV28 to TRBJ2-5; the D is unclear. The V gene lost 6 bases and the J gene lost 2 bases, with 13 bases spanning the gap. Germline V CDR1 and CDR2: MDHEN, SYDVKM. There are 14 residues in the CDR3. CDR3 in amino acids: CASRLRNGQETQYF. For the CDR3, the DNA is TGTGCCAGCAGGCTGAGAAACGGGCAAGAGACCCAGTACTTC.

The V call is TRBV5-5, the J call TRBJ2-3, with TRBD2 identical over 9 bases. Per the germline V gene, CDR1 is SGHKS and CDR2 is YYEKEE (reference sequence). The CDR3 length is 15 residues. V was pared by 4 bases and J by 0 bases, with 3 bases of the junction left unmatched. The CDR3, as DNA: TGTGCCAGCAGCAGGACTAGCGTTAGCACAGATACGCAGTATTTT. This gives the protein CASSRTSVSTDTQYF.

The chain recombines TRBV10-3 with TRBJ2-7, with TRBD2 identical over 12 bases. The CDR3 has 14 amino acids. Unmatched junction bases numbered 1, after V lost 4 bases and J lost 3 bases. Germline assignment: CDR1 ENHRY and CDR2 SYGVKD. The CDR3 DNA reads as TGTGCCATCAGTGGGACTAGCGGGAACTACGAGCAGTACTTC. Residues: CAISGTSGNYEQYF.

This rearrangement joins TRBV30 to TRBJ1-1; D not resolved. Trimming took off 1 base at V and 3 bases at J, with 15 bases between the two ends. The CDR3 contains 15 residues. The germline CDR1 and CDR2 sequences are GTSNPN and SVGIG (reference sequence). Here the CDR3 reads CAWSAGLPGYTEAFF. The CDR3 DNA sequence: TGTGCCTGGAGTGCCGGACTTCCCGGGTACACTGAAGCTTTCTTT.

The chain links TRBV19 to TRBJ2-2, with 9 bases fitting TRBD2. The J segment lost 1 base and the V segment lost 5 bases, leaving 17 bases of the junction unmatched. The germline gives CDR1 LNHDA, CDR2 SQIVND (reference sequence). CDR3 length equals 20 residues. For the CDR3, the DNA is TGTGCCAGTAGTGAGTCAACCCTTTGGCGGGAGGGCCAGAACACCGGGGAGCTGTTTTTT. It yields the protein CASSESTLWREGQNTGELFF. Complete variable domain (other parts from reference TRBV19 and TRBJ2-2): DGGITQSPKYLFRKEGQNVTLSCEQNLNHDAMYWYRQDPGQGLRLIYYSQIVNDFQKGDIAEGYSVSREKKESFPLTVTSAQKNPTAFYLCASSESTLWREGQNTGELFFGEGSRLTVL.

This chain uses TRBV30 with TRBJ2-7; 11 bases align to TRBD2. Germline V gives CDR1 GTSNPN, CDR2 SVGIG (reference sequence). With 0 bases clipped from V and 7 bases from J, the junction kept 5 bases outside the gene matches. The length of the CDR3 is 14 residues. The CDR3 reads CAWSVLLAGDEQYF. The CDR3 region has the DNA TGTGCCTGGAGTGTACTACTAGCGGGAGATGAGCAGTACTTC.

This rearrangement joins TRBV15 to TRBJ1-1; 9 bases match TRBD1. The CDR3 totals 14 residues. J gave up 6 bases and V 7 bases, and 9 bases lay outside the gene matches. Germline assignment: CDR1 LNHNV and CDR2 YYDKDF (reference sequence). The CDR3 DNA reads TGTGCCACCAACCAGGACAGGGGTCTGCCTGAAGCTTTCTTT. Amino acids: CATNQDRGLPEAFF.

This clone showed up just once. The sample carries other DNA sequences with the same CDR3. The rearrangement links TRBV7-2 to TRBJ2-7; TRBD1 aligns across 9 bases. CDR1 is SGHTA and CDR2 is FQGNSA in the germline V gene. The CDR3 has 15 residues. V trimming: 1 base; J trimming: 5 bases; junction bases outside the gene matches: 6. CDR3 amino acids: CASSLGGTGRNEQYF. CDR3 DNA: TGTGCCAGCAGCTTAGGGGGGACAGGGCGTAACGAGCAGTACTTC.

The V call is TRBV12-5, the J call TRBJ2-3; a weak D match, TRBD2 (5 bases). This CDR3 is 13 amino acids long. V was trimmed by 8 bases and J by 5 bases, leaving 14 bases between them. Germline V CDR1 and CDR2: LGHNT, FRNRAP. CDR3 nucleotide sequence: TGTGCTAGTCGGCCCTCGGAGGAAGATACGCAGTATTTT. The encoded protein is CASRPSEEDTQYF.

Of note for this clone: This same CDR3 is encoded by further DNA sequences in the sample. V is TRBV18 and J is TRBJ1-1, with D tentatively TRBD1 (5 bases). Trimming cost V 3 bases and J 2 bases, with 10 bases left between them. The germline V gene encodes CDR1 KGHSH and CDR2 LQKENI. CDR3 length equals 14 residues. DNA for the CDR3: TGTGCCAGCTCACCGGTTCAGGGTAACACTGAAGCTTTCTTT. It translates to CASSPVQGNTEAFF.

The V call is TRBV5-1, the J call TRBJ1-1; no definite D call. This CDR3 comprises 14 residues. The ends were cut back, 5 bases at V and 0 bases at J, with 11 bases in the middle. CDR1 SGHRS and CDR2 YFSETQ come from the germline V gene. CDR3 amino acids: CASRVGTMNTEAFF. CDR3 coding DNA: TGCGCCAGCAGAGTGGGTACTATGAACACTGAAGCTTTCTTT.

This clone appeared a single time. The V call is TRBV2, the J call TRBJ2-1, with D perhaps matching TRBD1 (5 bases). The V and J ends lost 8 bases and 4 bases respectively, with 6 bases between them. CDR1 and CDR2 from the germline V gene are SNHLY and FYNNEI. There are 11 residues in the CDR3. CDR3 DNA: TGTGCCAGCGGGGCTTACAATGAGCAGTTCTTC. It specifies CASGAYNEQFF.

The rearrangement joins TRBV28 to TRBJ1-5; 7 nucleotides match TRBD1. CDR1 is MDHEN and CDR2 is SYDVKM in the germline V gene. Trimming removed 5 bases from V and 7 bases from J; junction bases left unmatched: 11. The CDR3 runs to 15 residues. The DNA for the CDR3 is TGTGCCAGCAGTCCCCGGGGGGGACAGAAGCAGCCCCAGCATTTT. It translates to CASSPRGGQKQPQHF.

This clone has a single count. This sequence joins TRBV10-2 and TRBJ1-1; D remains unclear. CDR1 and CDR2 (germline): WSHSY, SAAADI. Trimming removed 8 bases at V and 0 bases at J, with 10 bases between. This CDR3 spans 13 amino acids. The CDR3 region is CASRSGMNTEAFF. The DNA of the CDR3 is TGCGCCAGCCGATCGGGAATGAACACTGAAGCTTTCTTT.

The V gene is TRBV19, the J gene TRBJ2-5; 7 bases agree with TRBD2. J was trimmed by 1 base and V by 6 bases; bases with no gene match: 11. CDR3 size: 16 residues. Germline CDR1 LNHDA, CDR2 SQIVND (reference sequence). This chain's CDR3 is CASRALGGVTQETQYF. The CDR3 coding sequence is TGTGCCAGTAGGGCCCTGGGAGGGGTGACCCAAGAGACCCAGTACTTC.

This sequence joins TRBV25-1 and TRBJ2-7; 15 nucleotides agree with TRBD2. The CDR3 has 16 residues. V was pared by 4 bases and J by 4 bases, with 5 bases of the junction left unmatched. Per germline, CDR1 MGHDK and CDR2 SYGVNS. CDR3 in amino acids: CASSATGTSGRYEQYF. The CDR3 nucleotides are TGTGCCAGCAGTGCCACCGGGACTAGCGGGAGGTACGAGCAGTACTTC.